The 9 T cell receptor beta chains in this list originate from one sample, sequenced in a study of T cell responses to AZD1222 COVID-19 vaccine. Sequenced by immunoSEQ multiplex PCR; TCRdb stores in-frame clones only, minus some. Here the sample spans over 110,000 clones, 85% to 95% being singletons. Sequenced material: peripheral blood, taken 28 days after the second AZD1222 dose. These receptors originate from an adult who received the AZD1222 COVID-19 vaccine.

The chain has TRBV7-9 and TRBJ1-1, with D uncertain. Trimming removed 5 bases from V and 5 bases from J, with 9 bases in between. This CDR3 is 12 amino acids long. CDR1 and CDR2 from the germline V gene are SEHNR and FQNEAQ (reference sequence). The CDR3 bases are TGTGCCAGCAGCACCTCTGCAACTGAAGCTTTCTTT. This gives the protein CASSTSATEAFF.

The chain joins TRBV15 to TRBJ1-5; 8 bases match TRBD1. Trimming cost V 8 bases and J 7 bases; bases outside gene matches: 10. Germline loops: CDR1 LNHNV, CDR2 YYDKDF (reference sequence). The CDR3 consists of 14 residues. This CDR3 reads CATGQGGFSQPQHF. CDR3 bases: TGTGCCACCGGACAGGGAGGTTTTTCCCAGCCCCAGCATTTT.

The genes are TRBV5-6 and TRBJ1-1; D is ambiguous. There are 16 residues in the CDR3. The germline V gene has CDR1 SGHDT and CDR2 YYEEEE. V was cut by 4 bases and J by 0 bases, with 16 bases left in between. CDR3: CASSLVTSGLNTEAFF. CDR3 bases: TGTGCCAGCAGCCTGGTGACAAGTGGATTGAACACTGAAGCTTTCTTT.

The CDR3 nucleotides are TGTGCCAGCAGCGGTTACAGGGGGCTGAACACTGAAGCTTTCTTT. It specifies CASSGYRGLNTEAFF. The J gene is TRBJ1-1, the V gene TRBV3-1 (or the pseudogene TRBV3-2), with 9 bases that match TRBD1. Germline values: CDR1 LGHDT, CDR2 YNNKEL (reference sequence). The CDR3 covers 15 residues. Trimming took 5 bases from V and 0 from J; bases not matched to a gene: 4.

The chain couples TRBV27 to TRBJ1-2; TRBD1 aligns across 8 bases. Germline values: CDR1 MNHEY, CDR2 SMNVEV (reference sequence). This CDR3 contains 15 residues. The J segment lost 2 bases and the V segment lost 3 bases, leaving 5 bases of the junction unmatched. The CDR3 DNA is TGTGCCAGCAGTTTGCTGGGACAGGCAAACTATGGCTACACCTTC. Amino acids: CASSLLGQANYGYTF.

V and J are TRBV7-8 and TRBJ1-4; a weak D match, TRBD1 (6 bases). The CDR3 totals 16 residues. CDR1 and CDR2 from the germline V gene are SGHVS and FQNEAQ. The V gene lost 5 bases and the J gene lost 8 bases, with 21 bases spanning the gap. The CDR3 bases are TGTGCCAGCAGCCCATCTTGGGGGGGCCGGGGGGAAAAACTGTTTTTT. Amino acids: CASSPSWGGRGEKLFF.

The chain carries TRBV27 and TRBJ1-1; the D is unclear. The V and J ends lost 3 bases and 1 base respectively, with 6 bases between them. The V gene's germline CDR1 is MNHEY and CDR2 SMNVEV (reference sequence). The CDR3 totals 13 residues. The CDR3 DNA is TGTGCCAGCAGTTTGTGGGGGAACACTGAAGCTTTCTTT. Amino acids: CASSLWGNTEAFF.

This clone was detected only once. This rearrangement joins TRBV2 to TRBJ1-5; D unclear. Trimming removed 8 bases from V and 5 bases from J, with 19 bases in between. The CDR3 covers 15 residues. Germline lookup yields CDR1 SNHLY and CDR2 FYNNEI. CDR3 bases: TGTGCCAGCTGCGCCAACCTCCGTGGGGATCAGCCCCAGCATTTT. As protein: CASCANLRGDQPQHF.

This chain joins TRBV28 and TRBJ1-3; 11 positions agree with TRBD1. This CDR3 is built from 17 residues. Germline assignment: CDR1 MDHEN and CDR2 SYDVKM. Losses at the gene ends were 1 base for V and 6 bases for J; bases not matched to a gene: 8. CDR3 sequence reads: CASSLLSGGQGENTIYF. In nucleotides, the CDR3 is TGTGCCAGCAGTTTATTATCGGGGGGACAGGGGGAAAACACCATATATTTT. The variable domain in full, with the rest retrieved from reference TRBV28 and TRBJ1-3, is DVKVTQSSRYLVKRTGEKVFLECVQDMDHENMFWYRQDPGLGLRLIYFSYDVKMKEKGDIPEGYSVSREKKERFSLILESASTNQTSMYLCASSLLSGGQGENTIYFGEGSWLTVV.